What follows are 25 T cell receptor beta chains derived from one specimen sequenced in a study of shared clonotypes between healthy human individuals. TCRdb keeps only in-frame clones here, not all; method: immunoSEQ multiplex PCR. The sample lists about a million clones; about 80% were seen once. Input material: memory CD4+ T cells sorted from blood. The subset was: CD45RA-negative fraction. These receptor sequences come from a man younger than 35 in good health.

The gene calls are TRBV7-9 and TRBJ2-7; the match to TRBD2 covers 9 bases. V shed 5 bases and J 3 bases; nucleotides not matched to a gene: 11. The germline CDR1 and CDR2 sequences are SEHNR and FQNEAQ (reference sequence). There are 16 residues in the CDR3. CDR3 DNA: TGTGCCAGCAGCGCGCTTGGGTTAGCGGGAGACTACGAGCAGTACTTC. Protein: CASSALGLAGDYEQYF.

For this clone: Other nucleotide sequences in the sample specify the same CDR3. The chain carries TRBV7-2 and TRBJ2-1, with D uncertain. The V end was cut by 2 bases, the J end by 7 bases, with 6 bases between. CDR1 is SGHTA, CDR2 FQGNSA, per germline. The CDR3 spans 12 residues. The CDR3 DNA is TGTGCCAGCAGCTTAAATGTTAATGAGCAGTTCTTC. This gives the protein CASSLNVNEQFF.

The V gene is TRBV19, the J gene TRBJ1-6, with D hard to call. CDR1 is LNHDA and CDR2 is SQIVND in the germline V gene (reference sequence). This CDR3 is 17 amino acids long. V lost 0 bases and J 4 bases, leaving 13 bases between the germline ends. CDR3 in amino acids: CASSIDRQGFYNSPLHF. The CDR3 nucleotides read TGTGCCAGTAGTATAGATCGCCAAGGCTTTTATAATTCACCCCTCCACTTT.

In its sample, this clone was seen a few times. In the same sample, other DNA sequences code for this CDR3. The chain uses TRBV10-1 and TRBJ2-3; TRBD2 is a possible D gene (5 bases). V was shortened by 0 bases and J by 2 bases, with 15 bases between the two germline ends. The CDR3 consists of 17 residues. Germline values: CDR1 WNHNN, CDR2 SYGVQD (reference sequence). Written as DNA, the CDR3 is TGCGCCAGCAGTGAGTCGACGGGGTTGGCGTCCACAGATACGCAGTATTTT. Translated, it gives CASSESTGLASTDTQYF.

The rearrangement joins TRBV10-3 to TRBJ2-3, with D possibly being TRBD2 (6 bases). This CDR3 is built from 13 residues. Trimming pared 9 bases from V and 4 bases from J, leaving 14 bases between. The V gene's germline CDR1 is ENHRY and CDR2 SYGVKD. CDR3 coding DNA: TGTGCCATACGGGCTAGCGCTCCAGATACGCAGTATTTT. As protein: CAIRASAPDTQYF.

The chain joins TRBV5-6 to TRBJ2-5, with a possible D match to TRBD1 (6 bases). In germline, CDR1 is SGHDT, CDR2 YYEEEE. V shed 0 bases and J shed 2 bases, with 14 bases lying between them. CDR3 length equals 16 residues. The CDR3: CASSLVPTGLQETQYF. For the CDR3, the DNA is TGTGCCAGCAGCTTGGTTCCTACAGGGCTACAAGAGACCCAGTACTTC.

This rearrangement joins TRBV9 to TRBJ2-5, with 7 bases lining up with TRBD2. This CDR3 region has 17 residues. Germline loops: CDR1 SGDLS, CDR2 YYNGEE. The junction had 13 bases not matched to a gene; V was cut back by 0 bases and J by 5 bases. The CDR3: CASSVGTSAGVRETQYF. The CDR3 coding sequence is TGTGCCAGCAGCGTAGGTACCTCGGCGGGAGTCAGGGAGACCCAGTACTTC.

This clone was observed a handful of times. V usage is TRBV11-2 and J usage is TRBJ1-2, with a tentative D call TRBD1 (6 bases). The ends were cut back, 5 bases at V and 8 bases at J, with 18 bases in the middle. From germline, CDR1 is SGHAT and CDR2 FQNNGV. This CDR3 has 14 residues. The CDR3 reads CASSPSGQLGGYTF. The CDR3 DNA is TGTGCCAGCAGCCCCTCTGGACAGCTTGGCGGCTACACCTTC. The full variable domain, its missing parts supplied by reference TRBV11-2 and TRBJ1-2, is EAGVAQSPRYKIIEKRQSVAFWCNPISGHATLYWYQQILGQGPKLLIQFQNNGVVDDSQLPKDRFSAERLKGVDSTLKIQPAKLEDSAVYLCASSPSGQLGGYTFGSGTRLTVV.

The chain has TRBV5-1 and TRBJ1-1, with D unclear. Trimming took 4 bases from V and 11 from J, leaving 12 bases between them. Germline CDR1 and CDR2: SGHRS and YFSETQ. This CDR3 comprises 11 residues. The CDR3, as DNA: TGCGCCAGCAGCACGGACGGGCGGGCTTTCTTT. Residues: CASSTDGRAFF.

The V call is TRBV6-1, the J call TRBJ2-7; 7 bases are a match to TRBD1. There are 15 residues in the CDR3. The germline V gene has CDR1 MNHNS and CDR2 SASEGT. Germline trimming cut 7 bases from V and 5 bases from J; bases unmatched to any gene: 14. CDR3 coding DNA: TGTGCCAGCAAAGGTGGGGACAGAGGGACCGACGAGCAGTACTTC. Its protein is CASKGGDRGTDEQYF.

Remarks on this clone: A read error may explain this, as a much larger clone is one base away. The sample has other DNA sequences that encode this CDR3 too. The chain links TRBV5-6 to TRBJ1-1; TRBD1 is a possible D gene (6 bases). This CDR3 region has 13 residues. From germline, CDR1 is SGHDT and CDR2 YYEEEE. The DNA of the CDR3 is TGTGCCAGCAGTTTGGACAGGAACACTGAAGCTTTCTTT. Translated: CASSLDRNTEAFF.

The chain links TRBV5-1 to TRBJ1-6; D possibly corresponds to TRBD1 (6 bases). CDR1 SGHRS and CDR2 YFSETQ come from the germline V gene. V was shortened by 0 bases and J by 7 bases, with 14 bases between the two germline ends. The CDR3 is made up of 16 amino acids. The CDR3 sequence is CASSLDSDRRNSPLHF. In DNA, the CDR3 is TGCGCCAGCAGCTTGGATTCGGACAGAAGAAATTCACCCCTCCACTTT.

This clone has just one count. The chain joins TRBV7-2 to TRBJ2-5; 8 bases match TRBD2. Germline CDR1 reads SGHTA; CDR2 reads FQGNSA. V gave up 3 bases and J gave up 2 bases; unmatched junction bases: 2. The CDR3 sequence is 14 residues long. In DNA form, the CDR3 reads TGTGCCAGCAGCTTTAGCGGGACACAAGAGACCCAGTACTTC. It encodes CASSFSGTQETQYF.

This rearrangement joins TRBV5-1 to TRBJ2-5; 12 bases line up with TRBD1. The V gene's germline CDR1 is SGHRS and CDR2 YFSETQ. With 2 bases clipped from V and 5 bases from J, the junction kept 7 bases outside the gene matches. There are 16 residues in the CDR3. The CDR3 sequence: CASSFSGTGGQETQYF. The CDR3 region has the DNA TGCGCCAGCAGCTTCTCCGGGACAGGGGGCCAGGAGACCCAGTACTTC.

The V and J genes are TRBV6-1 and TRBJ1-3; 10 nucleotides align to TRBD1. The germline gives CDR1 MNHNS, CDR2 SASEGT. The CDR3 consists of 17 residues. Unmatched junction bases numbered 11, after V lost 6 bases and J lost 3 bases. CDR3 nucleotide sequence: TGTGCCAGCAGCGAAAAAGGGACAGGGGTATTTGGAAACACCATATATTTT. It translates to CASSEKGTGVFGNTIYF.

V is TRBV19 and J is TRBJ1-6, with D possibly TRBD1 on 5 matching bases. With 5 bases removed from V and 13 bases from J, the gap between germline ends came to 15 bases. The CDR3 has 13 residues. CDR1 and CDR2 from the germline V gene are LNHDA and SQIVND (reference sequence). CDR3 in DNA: TGTGCCAGTAGTTTCCGGGACGGCGGCCCCCTCCACTTT. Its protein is CASSFRDGGPLHF.

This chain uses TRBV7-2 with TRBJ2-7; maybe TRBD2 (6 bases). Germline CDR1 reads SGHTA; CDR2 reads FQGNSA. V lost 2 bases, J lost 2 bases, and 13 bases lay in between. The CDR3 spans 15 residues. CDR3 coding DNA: TGTGCCAGCAGCTTATACGGGGAGGCGACCTACGAGCAGTACTTC. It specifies CASSLYGEATYEQYF.

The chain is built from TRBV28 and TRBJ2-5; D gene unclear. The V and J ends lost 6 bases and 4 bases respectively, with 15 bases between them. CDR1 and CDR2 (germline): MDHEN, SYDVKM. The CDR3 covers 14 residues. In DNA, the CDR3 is TGTGCCAGCAGAGGGCCCGTCATCCCAGAGACCCAGTACTTC. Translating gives CASRGPVIPETQYF.

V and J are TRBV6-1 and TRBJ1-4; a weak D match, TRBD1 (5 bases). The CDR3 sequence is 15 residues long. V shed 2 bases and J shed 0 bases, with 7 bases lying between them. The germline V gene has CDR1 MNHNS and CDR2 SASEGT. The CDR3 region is CASSETRATNEKLFF. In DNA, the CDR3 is TGTGCCAGCAGTGAAACCAGGGCAACTAATGAAAAACTGTTTTTT.

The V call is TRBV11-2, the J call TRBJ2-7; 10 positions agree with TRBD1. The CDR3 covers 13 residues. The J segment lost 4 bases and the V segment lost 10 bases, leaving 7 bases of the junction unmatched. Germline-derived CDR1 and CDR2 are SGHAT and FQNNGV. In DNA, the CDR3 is TGTGCCACGGCAGGACAGGGGGTGTACGAGCAGTACTTC. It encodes CATAGQGVYEQYF.

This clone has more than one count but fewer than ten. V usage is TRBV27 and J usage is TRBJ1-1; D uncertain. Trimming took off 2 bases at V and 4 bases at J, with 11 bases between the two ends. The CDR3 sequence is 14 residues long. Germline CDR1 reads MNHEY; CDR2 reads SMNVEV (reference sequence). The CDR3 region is CASSLRAARTEAFF. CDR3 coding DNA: TGTGCCAGCAGTTTAAGGGCAGCCCGCACTGAAGCTTTCTTT.

CDR3 sequence (DNA): TGTGCCAGCAGCTTAGCGGGGTCAGGGAGGCGCAATCAGCCCCAGCATTTT. As protein: CASSLAGSGRRNQPQHF. The genes are TRBV7-8 and TRBJ1-5, with D tentatively TRBD1 (5 bases). Trimming took off 0 bases at V and 2 bases at J, with 14 bases between the two ends. Germline assignment: CDR1 SGHVS and CDR2 FQNEAQ. The CDR3 is 17 residues long.

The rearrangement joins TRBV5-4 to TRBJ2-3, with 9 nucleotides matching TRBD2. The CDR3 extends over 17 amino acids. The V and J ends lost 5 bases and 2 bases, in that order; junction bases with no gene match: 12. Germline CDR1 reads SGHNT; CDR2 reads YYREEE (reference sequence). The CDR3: CASRLGVAGEYTDTQYF. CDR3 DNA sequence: TGTGCCAGCAGACTCGGCGTAGCGGGAGAGTACACAGATACGCAGTATTTT.

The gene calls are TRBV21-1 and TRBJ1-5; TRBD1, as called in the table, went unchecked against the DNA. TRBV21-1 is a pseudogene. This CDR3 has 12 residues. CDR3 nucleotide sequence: TGTGCCAGCAGGACAGGTAATCAGCCCCAGCATTTT. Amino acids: CASRTGNQPQHF.

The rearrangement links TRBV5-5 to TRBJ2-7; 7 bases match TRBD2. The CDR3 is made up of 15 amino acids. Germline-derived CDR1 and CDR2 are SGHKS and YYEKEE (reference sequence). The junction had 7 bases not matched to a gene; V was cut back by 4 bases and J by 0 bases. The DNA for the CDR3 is TGTGCCAGCAGCAATCTAGCGGCGAGCTCCTACGAGCAGTACTTC. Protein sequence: CASSNLAASSYEQYF.